Following are 25 T cell receptor beta chains from one sample sequenced in a study of T-cell reconstitution after alpha-beta-depleted transplantation in children. The library targeted TCRbeta and was prepared with unique molecular identifiers. TCRdb reprocessed the PCR reads via MiXCR and lists one record per CDR3 protein. The sample includes about 110,000 distinct CDR3 sequences, 5% to 8% seen only once; the top ten take about 23%. The sequences come from PBMCs, mostly from graft donor cells, collected 360 days after TCRalphabeta/CD19-depleted stem cell transplant. Receptors originate from a male patient under 10 years old who had a stem cell transplant for acute lymphoblastic leukemia, so the T cells may come from the graft donor.

In this sample, this clonotype turned up many times. V is TRBV9 and J is TRBJ2-7; D may be TRBD2 (6 bases). The CDR3 has 14 amino acids. V gave up 0 bases and J gave up 5 bases, with 12 bases separating them. The germline CDR1 and CDR2 sequences are SGDLS and YYNGEE. The CDR3 spells CASSVAGVGDEQYF. CDR3 DNA sequence: TGTGCCAGCAGCGTAGCGGGAGTCGGCGACGAGCAGTACTTC. Supplemented by reference TRBV9 and TRBJ2-7, the full variable domain reads DSGVTQTPKHLITATGQRVTLRCSPRSGDLSVYWYQQSLDQGLQFLIQYYNGEERAKGNILERFSAQQFPDLHSELNLSSLELGDSALYFCASSVAGVGDEQYFGPGTRLTVT.

The chain employs TRBV7-2 and TRBJ2-3; 14 bases are a match to TRBD2. The length of the CDR3 is 17 residues. Germline V gives CDR1 SGHTA, CDR2 FQGNSA. J gave up 1 base and V 5 bases, and 5 bases lay outside the gene matches. The CDR3 DNA reads as TGTGCCAGCAGCACCTGGACTAGCGGGGGGCGCACAGATACGCAGTATTTT. Translated, it gives CASSTWTSGGRTDTQYF.

Many counts were recorded for this clonotype. The chain uses TRBV29-1 and TRBJ2-7; the match to TRBD2 covers 7 bases. In germline, CDR1 is SQVTM, CDR2 ANQGSEA. The junction had 3 bases not matched to a gene; V was cut back by 4 bases and J by 3 bases. The CDR3 loop spans 12 amino acids. The CDR3 DNA follows: TGCAGCGTTGCCGGGAGGTTCTACGAGCAGTACTTC. Translating gives CSVAGRFYEQYF.

This clonotype was detected many times. This rearrangement joins TRBV7-2 to TRBJ2-7, with TRBD2 matching 8 bases. The J segment lost 0 bases and the V segment lost 1 base, leaving 5 bases of the junction unmatched. The length of the CDR3 is 16 residues. Germline-derived CDR1 and CDR2 are SGHTA and FQGNSA. The CDR3 reads CASSLVQRGLSYEQYF. The CDR3 DNA reads as TGTGCCAGCAGCTTAGTGCAGCGGGGGCTCTCCTACGAGCAGTACTTC.

There are many counts of this clonotype. The chain combines TRBV3-1 with TRBJ1-2; 8 bases fit TRBD1. The CDR3 is made up of 16 amino acids. The ends lost 0 bases at V and 2 bases at J; junction bases unmatched: 5. CDR1 and CDR2 from the germline V gene are LGHDT and YNNKEL (reference sequence). The CDR3 here is CASSQDLRTGNYGYTF. The DNA of the CDR3 is TGTGCCAGCAGCCAAGATCTACGGACAGGGAACTATGGCTACACCTTC.

This rearrangement joins TRBV24-1 to TRBJ1-4; a weak D match, TRBD1 (6 bases). Germline CDR1 and CDR2: KGHDR and SFDVKD. The V gene lost 9 bases and the J gene lost 5 bases, with 15 bases spanning the gap. The CDR3 extends over 14 amino acids. The DNA for the CDR3 is TGTGCCACCGCGGACAGTGACTCCAATGAAAAACTGTTTTTT. Amino acid sequence: CATADSDSNEKLFF.

Only a few counts were recorded for this clonotype. The rearrangement joins TRBV11-2 to TRBJ2-7; no clear D. Deletions cut 3 bases from V and 0 bases from J, with 15 bases between. CDR3 length: 16 amino acids. Germline assignment: CDR1 SGHAT and CDR2 FQNNGV. The CDR3 reads CASSFSSSFRSYEQYF. In nucleotides, the CDR3 is TGTGCCAGCAGCTTCTCATCATCGTTCCGCTCCTACGAGCAGTACTTC.

The chain joins TRBV27 to TRBJ1-1; D gene unclear. CDR1 is MNHEY, CDR2 SMNVEV, per germline (reference sequence). The V gene lost 4 bases and the J gene lost 0 bases, with 21 bases spanning the gap. There are 18 residues in the CDR3. For the CDR3, the DNA is TGTGCCAGCAGTTCGGACGGGTCCTATGAGGTCATGAACACTGAAGCTTTCTTT. Encoded protein: CASSSDGSYEVMNTEAFF.

This clonotype was picked up a small number of times. The chain is built from TRBV6-2 or TRBV6-3 and TRBJ2-1, with 8 bases that match TRBD1. V shed 5 bases and J 7 bases; nucleotides not matched to a gene: 7. Per germline, CDR1 MNHEY and CDR2 SVGEGT. CDR3 length: 14 residues. Here the CDR3 reads CASSLRGRGNEQFF. Written as DNA, the CDR3 is TGTGCCAGCAGTCTCAGGGGGCGCGGGAATGAGCAGTTCTTC.

This clonotype was counted a few times. V usage is TRBV4-3 and J usage is TRBJ2-6, with D maybe TRBD1 (5 bases). The CDR3 runs to 15 residues. Trimming removed 4 bases from V and 0 bases from J, with 7 bases in between. Germline CDR1 and CDR2: LGHNA and YSLEER. The CDR3 DNA is TGCGCCAGCAGCCCGACAGTCTCTGGGGCCAACGTCCTGACTTTC. Translating gives CASSPTVSGANVLTF.

Concerning this clonotype: The junction shows a germline mismatch at one end, possibly a read error. This rearrangement joins TRBV6-2 or TRBV6-3 to TRBJ2-7, with a weak D call TRBD2 (5 bases). The CDR3 sequence is 14 residues long. Germline V CDR1 and CDR2: MNHEY, SVGEGT. Here the CDR3 DNA reads TGTGCCAGCAGCGTCCGGCAGGCGGGCTACGACCAGTACTTC. The encoded protein is CASSVRQAGYDQYF.

This clonotype was seen repeatedly, ten times or more. CDR3 sequence: CASSFQGAPHYNEQFF. The CDR3 DNA is TGTGCCAGCAGTTTTCAGGGGGCTCCCCACTACAATGAGCAGTTCTTC. The chain is built from TRBV9 and TRBJ2-1, with 8 bases lining up with TRBD1. Germline loops: CDR1 SGDLS, CDR2 YYNGEE. The V and J ends lost 5 bases and 3 bases, in that order; junction bases with no gene match: 10. The CDR3 sequence is 16 residues long.

This clonotype was seen repeatedly, ten times or more. This chain links TRBV13 with TRBJ2-7; TRBD1 or TRBD2 may be the D gene (5 bases each). Germline CDR1 reads PRHDT; CDR2 reads FYEKMQ (reference sequence). Trimming took 8 bases from V and 3 from J, leaving 17 bases between them. The CDR3 consists of 14 residues. The CDR3 sequence: CASAGGGVGYEQYF. CDR3 bases: TGTGCCAGCGCTGGGGGTGGAGTTGGCTACGAGCAGTACTTC.

At least ten counts were recorded for this clonotype. V is TRBV9 and J is TRBJ2-4; TRBD2 agrees at 8 bases. Trimming took 4 bases from V and 0 from J; bases not matched to a gene: 12. The CDR3 runs 18 residues. The germline CDR1 and CDR2 sequences are SGDLS and YYNGEE. CDR3 residues: CASSIGGGAGVAKNIQYF. In DNA, the CDR3 is TGTGCCAGCAGCATAGGGGGAGGAGCGGGGGTAGCCAAAAACATTCAGTACTTC.

Comment on this clonotype: The junction and the germline gene differ at one end; a read error may be behind it. V gene TRBV20-1 combines with J gene TRBJ2-1, with D perhaps TRBD2 (5 bases). Germline CDR1 and CDR2: DFQATT and SNEGSKA (reference sequence). The CDR3 extends over 14 amino acids. The CDR3 protein is CSARVPGGRNGQFF. In DNA form, the CDR3 reads TGCAGTGCTAGAGTGCCAGGAGGCAGAAATGGGCAGTTCTTC.

The genes are TRBV4-3 and TRBJ2-7; 9 positions match TRBD2. The junction had 3 bases not matched to a gene; V was cut back by 1 base and J by 2 bases. The CDR3 is 15 residues long. Per germline, CDR1 LGHNA and CDR2 YSLEER. This CDR3 reads CASSQGLAVAYEQYF. Here the CDR3 DNA reads TGCGCCAGCAGCCAAGGACTAGCGGTCGCCTACGAGCAGTACTTC.

This clonotype was recorded at least ten times. This chain links TRBV25-1 with TRBJ2-3; 7 bases match TRBD2. The CDR3 runs 13 residues. The J segment lost 1 base and the V segment lost 8 bases, leaving 3 bases of the junction unmatched. Germline-derived CDR1 and CDR2 are MGHDK and SYGVNS. CDR3 sequence reads: CASHSGRTDTQYF. The CDR3 DNA follows: TGTGCCAGCCATAGCGGGCGCACAGATACGCAGTATTTT.

This clonotype was seen a handful of times. This sequence joins TRBV20-1 and TRBJ2-1; D is uncertain. The germline V gene has CDR1 DFQATT and CDR2 SNEGSKA (reference sequence). This CDR3 region has 12 residues. V was trimmed by 3 bases and J by 7 bases, leaving 10 bases between them. Here the CDR3 DNA reads TGCAGTGCTAGTACTATTATGAATGAGCAGTTCTTC. Protein sequence: CSASTIMNEQFF.

In its sample, this clonotype was seen a few times. The V gene is TRBV11-3, the J gene TRBJ2-2, with 11 bases lining up with TRBD2. The CDR3 extends over 16 amino acids. J gave up 6 bases and V 5 bases, and 8 bases lay outside the gene matches. CDR1 SGHNT and CDR2 YENEEA come from the germline V gene. CDR3: CASSPIAGGPAGELFF. CDR3 DNA sequence: TGTGCCAGCAGCCCCATAGCGGGAGGGCCCGCCGGGGAGCTGTTTTTT.

In its sample, this clonotype was seen a few times. The V gene is TRBV7-9, the J gene TRBJ2-3; D may be TRBD2 (7 bases). Germline CDR1 reads SEHNR; CDR2 reads FQNEAQ (reference sequence). This CDR3 region has 16 residues. V was cut by 1 base and J by 2 bases, with 13 bases left in between. The CDR3 reads CASSLVTGGLTDTQYF. CDR3 coding DNA: TGTGCCAGCAGCTTAGTTACGGGGGGCCTCACAGATACGCAGTATTTT. The full variable domain, in which reference TRBV7-9 and TRBJ2-3 provide the parts outside the CDR3, is DTGVSQNPRHKITKRGQNVTFRCDPISEHNRLYWYRQTLGQGPEFLTYFQNEAQLEKSRLLSDRFSAERPKGSFSTLEIQRTEQGDSAMYLCASSLVTGGLTDTQYFGPGTRLTVL.

This clonotype was seen a handful of times. The V call is TRBV28, the J call TRBJ1-1; D is perhaps TRBD1 (6 bases). The CDR3 consists of 17 residues. The germline V and J ends were trimmed by 4 bases and 2 bases, with 20 bases remaining between them. CDR1 MDHEN and CDR2 SYDVKM come from the germline V gene. The CDR3 bases are TGTGCCAGCAGTTCCCACTGGACAGTCTCTATCAACACTGAAGCTTTCTTT. Translated: CASSSHWTVSINTEAFF.

This clonotype was detected many times. The V gene is TRBV6-5, the J gene TRBJ2-3; possible D gene TRBD1, 5 bases. V was trimmed by 2 bases and J by 1 base, leaving 10 bases between them. The germline V gene encodes CDR1 MNHEY and CDR2 SVGAGI. The CDR3 consists of 15 residues. The CDR3 loop reads CASSYRTSGTDTQYF. For the CDR3, the DNA is TGTGCCAGCAGTTACCGGACATCGGGCACAGATACGCAGTATTTT.

This clonotype was found many times. This chain uses TRBV12-3 or TRBV12-4 with TRBJ2-7; 8 nucleotides line up with TRBD2. V gave up 5 bases and J gave up 0 bases; unmatched junction bases: 9. This CDR3 comprises 16 residues. In DNA, the CDR3 is TGTGCCAGCAGTACCCTCAAGCGGGGGCCCTCCTACGAGCAGTACTTC. It is translated as CASSTLKRGPSYEQYF.

J is TRBJ2-7 and V is TRBV7-9; 7 nucleotides match TRBD1. Germline CDR1 is SEHNR and CDR2 is FQNEAQ (reference sequence). Trimming at V came to 2 bases and at J to 3 bases, leaving 13 bases not matched to a gene. This CDR3 comprises 17 residues. This CDR3 reads CASSLPYRDRGLYEQYF. The CDR3 DNA reads TGTGCCAGCAGCTTACCGTACAGGGACAGAGGACTCTACGAGCAGTACTTC.

This clonotype occurred many times. The chain recombines TRBV28 with TRBJ2-1; 7 bases fit TRBD1. The CDR3 runs 17 residues. V shed 5 bases, J shed 8 bases, and the junction held 18 bases outside the gene matches. Germline V CDR1 and CDR2: MDHEN, SYDVKM. The CDR3 is CASSLSRTGLTGYEQFF. CDR3 coding DNA: TGTGCCAGCAGTCTCTCTCGGACAGGCCTAACGGGTTATGAGCAGTTCTTC.